This T cell receptor beta chain appears in the sequencing data of a study of vaccination effects on CD4 cells after COVID-19. In the case of this clone: Antigen unknown.

Peptide-pool stimulation followed by sequencing identified expanded antigen-specific CD4+ clonotypes in the ViraFEST assay. After less than 11 days in culture, the CD4+ T cells were isolated. In the vaccine recipients, nucleocapsid antibodies were negative and there was no prior SARS-CoV-2 infection. Measured with immunoSEQ multiplex PCR; TCRdb has only the in-frame clones, and not every one. The repertoire holds about 28,000 clones, about 80% seen once, with roughly 30% in the top ten. Study-wide results and caveats: A shortage of convalescent patients and an absence of early post-infection timepoints characterized the study. Clones arising from infection and from vaccination showed marked clonal contraction late after vaccination.

This TCR derives from a human donor who received a COVID-19 vaccine. The specimen was CD4+ T cells from PBMCs cultured with SARS-CoV-2 spike peptides, collected before COVID-19 vaccination.

Here the CDR3 DNA reads TGTGCCAGCAGGGTACCGGGACAGGGAGAGCGCTTAGGCACTGAAGCTTTCTTT. This gives the protein CASRVPGQGERLGTEAFF. This chain connects TRBV7-9 to TRBJ1-1; TRBD1 agrees at 9 bases. CDR1 is SEHNR and CDR2 is FQNEAQ in the germline V gene (reference sequence). The CDR3 contains 18 residues. V lost 6 bases to trimming and J lost 4 bases; unmatched junction nucleotides: 18. The complete variable domain, with remaining parts taken from reference TRBV7-9 and TRBJ1-1, reads DTGVSQNPRHKITKRGQNVTFRCDPISEHNRLYWYRQTLGQGPEFLTYFQNEAQLEKSRLLSDRFSAERPKGSFSTLEIQRTEQGDSAMYLCASRVPGQGERLGTEAFFGQGTRLTVV.